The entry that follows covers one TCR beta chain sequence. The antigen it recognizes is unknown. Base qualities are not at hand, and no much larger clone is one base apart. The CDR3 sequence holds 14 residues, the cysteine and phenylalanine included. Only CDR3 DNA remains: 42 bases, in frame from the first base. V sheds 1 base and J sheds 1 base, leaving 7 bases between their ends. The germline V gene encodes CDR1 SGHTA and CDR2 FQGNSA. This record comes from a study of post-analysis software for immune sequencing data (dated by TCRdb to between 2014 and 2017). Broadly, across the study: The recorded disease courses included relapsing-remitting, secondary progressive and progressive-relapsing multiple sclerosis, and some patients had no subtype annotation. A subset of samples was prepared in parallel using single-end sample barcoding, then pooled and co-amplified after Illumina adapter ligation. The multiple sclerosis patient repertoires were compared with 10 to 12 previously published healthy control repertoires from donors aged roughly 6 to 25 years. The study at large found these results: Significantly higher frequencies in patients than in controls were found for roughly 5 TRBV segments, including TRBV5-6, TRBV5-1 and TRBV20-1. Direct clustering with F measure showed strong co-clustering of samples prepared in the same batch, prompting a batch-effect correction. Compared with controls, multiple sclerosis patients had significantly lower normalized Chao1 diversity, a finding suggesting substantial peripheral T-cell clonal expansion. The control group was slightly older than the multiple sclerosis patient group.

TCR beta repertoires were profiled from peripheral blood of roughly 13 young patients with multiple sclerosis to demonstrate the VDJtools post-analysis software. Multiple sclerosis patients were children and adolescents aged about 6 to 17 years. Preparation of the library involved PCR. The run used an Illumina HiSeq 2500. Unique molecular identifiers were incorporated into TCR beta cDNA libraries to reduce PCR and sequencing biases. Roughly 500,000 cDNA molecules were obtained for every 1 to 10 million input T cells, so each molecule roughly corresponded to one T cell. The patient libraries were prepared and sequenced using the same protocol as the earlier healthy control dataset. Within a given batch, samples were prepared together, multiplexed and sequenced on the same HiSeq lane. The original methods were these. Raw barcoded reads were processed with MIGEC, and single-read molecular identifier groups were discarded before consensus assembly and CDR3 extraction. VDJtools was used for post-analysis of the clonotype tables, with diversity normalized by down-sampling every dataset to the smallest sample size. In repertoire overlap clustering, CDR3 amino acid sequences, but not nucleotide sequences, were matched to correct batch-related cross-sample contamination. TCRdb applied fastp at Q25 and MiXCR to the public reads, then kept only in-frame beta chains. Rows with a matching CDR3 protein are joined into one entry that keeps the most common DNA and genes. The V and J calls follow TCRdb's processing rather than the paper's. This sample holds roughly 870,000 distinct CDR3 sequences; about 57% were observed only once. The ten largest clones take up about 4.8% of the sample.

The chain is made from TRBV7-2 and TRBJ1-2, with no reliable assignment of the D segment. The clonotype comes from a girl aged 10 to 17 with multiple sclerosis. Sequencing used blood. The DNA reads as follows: TGTGCCAGCAGCTTAGGCCGGGTTAACTATGGCTACACCTTC. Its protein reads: CASSLGRVNYGYTF.